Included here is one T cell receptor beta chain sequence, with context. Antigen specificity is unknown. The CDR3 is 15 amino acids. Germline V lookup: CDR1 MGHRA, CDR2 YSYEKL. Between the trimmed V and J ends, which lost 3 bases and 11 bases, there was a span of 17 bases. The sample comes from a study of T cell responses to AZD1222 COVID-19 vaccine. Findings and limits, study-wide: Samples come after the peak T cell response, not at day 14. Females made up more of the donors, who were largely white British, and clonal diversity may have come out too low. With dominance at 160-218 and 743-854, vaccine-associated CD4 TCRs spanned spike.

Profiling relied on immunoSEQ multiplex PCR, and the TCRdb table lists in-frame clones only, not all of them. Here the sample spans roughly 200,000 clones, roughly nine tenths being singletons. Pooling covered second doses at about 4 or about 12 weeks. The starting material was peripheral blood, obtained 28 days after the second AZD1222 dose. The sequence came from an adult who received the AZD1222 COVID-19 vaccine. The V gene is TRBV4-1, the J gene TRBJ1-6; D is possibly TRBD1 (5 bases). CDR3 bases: TGCGCCAGCAGCCAGGGCCGGGGCCTTGGTGCACCCCTCCACTTT. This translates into CASSQGRGLGAPLHF.